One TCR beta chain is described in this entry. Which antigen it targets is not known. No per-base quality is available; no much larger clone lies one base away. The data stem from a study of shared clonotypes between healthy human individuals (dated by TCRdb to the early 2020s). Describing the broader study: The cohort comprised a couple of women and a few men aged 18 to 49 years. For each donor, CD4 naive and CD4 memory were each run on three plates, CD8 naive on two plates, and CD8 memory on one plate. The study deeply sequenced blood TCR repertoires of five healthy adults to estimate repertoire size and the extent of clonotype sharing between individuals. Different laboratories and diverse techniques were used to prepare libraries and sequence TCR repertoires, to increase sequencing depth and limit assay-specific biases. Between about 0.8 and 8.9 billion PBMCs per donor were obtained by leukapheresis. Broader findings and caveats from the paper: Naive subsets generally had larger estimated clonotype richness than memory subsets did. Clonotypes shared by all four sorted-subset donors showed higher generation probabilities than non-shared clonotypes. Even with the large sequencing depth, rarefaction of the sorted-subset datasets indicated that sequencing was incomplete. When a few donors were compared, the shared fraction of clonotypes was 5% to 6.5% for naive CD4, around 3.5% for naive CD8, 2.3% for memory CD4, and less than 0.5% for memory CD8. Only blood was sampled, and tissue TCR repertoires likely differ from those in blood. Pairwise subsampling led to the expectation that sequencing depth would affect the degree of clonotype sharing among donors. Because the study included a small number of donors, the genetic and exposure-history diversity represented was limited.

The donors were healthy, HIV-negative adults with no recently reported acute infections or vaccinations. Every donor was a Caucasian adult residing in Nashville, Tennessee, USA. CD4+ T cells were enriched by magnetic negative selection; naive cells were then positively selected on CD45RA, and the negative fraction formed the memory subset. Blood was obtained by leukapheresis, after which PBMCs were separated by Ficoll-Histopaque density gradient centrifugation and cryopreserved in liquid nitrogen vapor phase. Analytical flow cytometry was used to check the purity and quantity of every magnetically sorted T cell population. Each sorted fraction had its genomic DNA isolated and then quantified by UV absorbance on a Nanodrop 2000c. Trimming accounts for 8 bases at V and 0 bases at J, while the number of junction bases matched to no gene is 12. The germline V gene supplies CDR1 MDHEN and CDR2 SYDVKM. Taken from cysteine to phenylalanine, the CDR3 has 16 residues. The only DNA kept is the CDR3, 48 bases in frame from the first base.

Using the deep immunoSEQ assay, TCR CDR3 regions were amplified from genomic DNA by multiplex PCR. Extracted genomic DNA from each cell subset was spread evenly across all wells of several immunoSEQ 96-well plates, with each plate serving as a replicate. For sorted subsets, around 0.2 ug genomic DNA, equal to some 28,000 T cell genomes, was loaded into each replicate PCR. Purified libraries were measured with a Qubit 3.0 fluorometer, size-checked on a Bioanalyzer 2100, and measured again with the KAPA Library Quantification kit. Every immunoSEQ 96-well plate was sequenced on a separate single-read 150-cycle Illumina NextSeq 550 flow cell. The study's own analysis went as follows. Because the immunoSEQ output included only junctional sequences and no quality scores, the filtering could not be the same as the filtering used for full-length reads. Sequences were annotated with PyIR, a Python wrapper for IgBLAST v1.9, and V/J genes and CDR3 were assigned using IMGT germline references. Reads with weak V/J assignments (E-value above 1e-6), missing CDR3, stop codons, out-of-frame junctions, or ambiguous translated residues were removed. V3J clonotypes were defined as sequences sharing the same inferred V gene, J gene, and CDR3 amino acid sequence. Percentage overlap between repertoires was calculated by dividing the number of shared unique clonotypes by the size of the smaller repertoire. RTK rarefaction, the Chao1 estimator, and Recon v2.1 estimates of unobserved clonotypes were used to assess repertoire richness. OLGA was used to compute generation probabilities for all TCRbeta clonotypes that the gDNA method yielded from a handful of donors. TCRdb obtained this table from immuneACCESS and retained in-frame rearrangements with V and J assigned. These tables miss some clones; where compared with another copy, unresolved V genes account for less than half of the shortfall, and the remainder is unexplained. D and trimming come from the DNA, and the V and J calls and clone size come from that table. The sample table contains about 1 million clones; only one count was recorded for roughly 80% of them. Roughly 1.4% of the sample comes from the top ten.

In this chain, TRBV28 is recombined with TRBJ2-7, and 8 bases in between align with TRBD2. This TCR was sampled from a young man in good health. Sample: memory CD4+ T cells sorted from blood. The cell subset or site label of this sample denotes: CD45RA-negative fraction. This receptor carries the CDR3 CASHFSRGADSYEQYF. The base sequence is TGTGCCAGCCACTTTTCGCGGGGGGCGGACTCCTACGAGCAGTACTTC.